The 3 T cell receptor beta chains below were found in one sample sequenced in a study of blood T cell repertoires in COVID-19. Using immunoSEQ multiplex PCR, the repertoire was profiled, and TCRdb retains in-frame clones only, with some absent. Among fewer than 40,000 clones listed, approximately 91% were seen once. Material: peripheral blood. The receptors come from an older man with active COVID-19.

The J gene is TRBJ2-7, the V gene TRBV6-5; 8 nucleotides match TRBD1. Germline assignment: CDR1 MNHEY and CDR2 SVGAGI. The length of the CDR3 is 14 residues. The V gene end was trimmed by 2 bases and the J gene end by 3 bases; junction bases not matched to a gene: 3. CDR3 in amino acids: CASSYGDRLYEQYF. The CDR3 DNA reads TGTGCCAGCAGTTACGGGGACAGGCTCTACGAGCAGTACTTC.

The rearrangement uses TRBV7-9 and TRBJ2-5; D might be TRBD1 (6 bases). Trimming took off 0 bases at V and 4 bases at J, with 9 bases between the two ends. The germline CDR1 and CDR2 sequences are SEHNR and FQNEAQ (reference sequence). This CDR3 comprises 14 residues. The CDR3 protein is CASSLAQGGETQYF. In DNA form, the CDR3 reads TGTGCCAGCAGCTTAGCTCAAGGGGGAGAGACCCAGTACTTC.

The chain recombines TRBV18 with TRBJ2-3; D unclear. Deletions cut 4 bases from V and 4 bases from J, with 9 bases between. The germline V gene encodes CDR1 KGHSH and CDR2 LQKENI. This CDR3 spans 13 amino acids. DNA of the CDR3: TGTGCCAGCTCACGAGGTCTTTCAGATACGCAGTATTTT. Translated, it gives CASSRGLSDTQYF.